The present T cell receptor beta chain was sequenced within a study of blood T cell repertoires in COVID-19. Across the study: COVID-19 samples, acute and convalescent, were from the United States, Italy and Spain.

Libraries were prepared by immunoSEQ multiplex PCR; TCRdb keeps only in-frame clonotypes and omits some of them. Of fewer than 200,000 clones listed, less than 85% are singletons. Source material: peripheral blood. The receptor was derived from an elderly woman with acute or convalescent COVID-19.

This CDR3 reads CASSWTDNPPTF. The CDR3 DNA reads TGCGCCAGCAGCTGGACGGACAACCCCCCCACCTTC. This chain links TRBV5-1 with TRBJ1-2; possibly TRBD1 for D (5 bases). This CDR3 has 12 amino acids. The ends were cut back, 3 bases at V and 13 bases at J, with 16 bases in the middle. Looked up from germline, CDR1 is SGHRS and CDR2 is YFSETQ.